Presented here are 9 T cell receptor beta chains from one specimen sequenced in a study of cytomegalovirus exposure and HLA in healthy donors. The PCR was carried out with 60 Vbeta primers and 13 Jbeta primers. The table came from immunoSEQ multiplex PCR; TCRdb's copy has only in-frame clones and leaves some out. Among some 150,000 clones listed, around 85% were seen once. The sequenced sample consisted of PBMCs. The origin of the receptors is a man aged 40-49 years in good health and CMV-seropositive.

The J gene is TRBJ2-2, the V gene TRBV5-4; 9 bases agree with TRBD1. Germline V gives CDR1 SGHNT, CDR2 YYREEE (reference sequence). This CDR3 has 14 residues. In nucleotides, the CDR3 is TGTGCGATTACGGACAGGGGAAAAACCGGGGAGCTGTTTTTT. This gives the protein CAITDRGKTGELFF.

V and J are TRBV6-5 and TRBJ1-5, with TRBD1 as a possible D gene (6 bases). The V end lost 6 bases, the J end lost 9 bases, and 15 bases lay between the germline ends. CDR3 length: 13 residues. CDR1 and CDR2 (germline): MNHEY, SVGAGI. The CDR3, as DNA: TGTGCCAGCAGCTCGACAGGCCCATGGCCCCAGCATTTT. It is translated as CASSSTGPWPQHF.

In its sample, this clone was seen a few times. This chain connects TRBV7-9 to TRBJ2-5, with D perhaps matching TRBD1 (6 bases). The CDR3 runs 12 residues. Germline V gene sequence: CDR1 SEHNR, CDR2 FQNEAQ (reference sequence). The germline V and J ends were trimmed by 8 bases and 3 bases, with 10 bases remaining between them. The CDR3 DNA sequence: TGTGCCAGCCGACAGGACAAAGAGACCCAGTACTTC. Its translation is CASRQDKETQYF. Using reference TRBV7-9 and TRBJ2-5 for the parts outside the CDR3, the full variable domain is DTGVSQNPRHKITKRGQNVTFRCDPISEHNRLYWYRQTLGQGPEFLTYFQNEAQLEKSRLLSDRFSAERPKGSFSTLEIQRTEQGDSAMYLCASRQDKETQYFGPGTRLLVL.

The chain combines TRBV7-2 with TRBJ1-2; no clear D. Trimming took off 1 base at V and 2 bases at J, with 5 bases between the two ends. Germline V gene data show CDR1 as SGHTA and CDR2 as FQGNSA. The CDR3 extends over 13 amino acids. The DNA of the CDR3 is TGTGCCAGCAGCTTAGATACAAACTATGGCTACACCTTC. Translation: CASSLDTNYGYTF.

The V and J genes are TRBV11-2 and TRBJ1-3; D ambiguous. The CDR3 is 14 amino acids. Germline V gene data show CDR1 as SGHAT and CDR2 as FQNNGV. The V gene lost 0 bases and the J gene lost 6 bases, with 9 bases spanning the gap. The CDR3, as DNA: TGTGCCAGCAGCTTAGAGTCGAGTTCAAACACCATATATTTT. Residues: CASSLESSSNTIYF.

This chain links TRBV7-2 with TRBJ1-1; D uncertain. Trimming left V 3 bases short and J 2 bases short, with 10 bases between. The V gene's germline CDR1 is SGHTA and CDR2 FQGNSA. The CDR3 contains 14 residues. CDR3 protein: CASSLQVSNTEAFF. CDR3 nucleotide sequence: TGTGCCAGCAGCTTGCAGGTTTCCAACACTGAAGCTTTCTTT. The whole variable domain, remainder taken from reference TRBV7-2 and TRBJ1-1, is GAGVSQSPSNKVTEKGKDVELRCDPISGHTALYWYRQSLGQGLEFLIYFQGNSAPDKSGLPSDRFSAERTGGSVSTLTIQRTQQEDSAVYLCASSLQVSNTEAFFGQGTRLTVV.

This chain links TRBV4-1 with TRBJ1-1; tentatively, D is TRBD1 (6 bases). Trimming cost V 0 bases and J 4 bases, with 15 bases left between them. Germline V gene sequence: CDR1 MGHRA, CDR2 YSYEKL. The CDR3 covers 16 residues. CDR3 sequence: CASSQDRGGRFTEAFF. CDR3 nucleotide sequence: TGCGCCAGCAGCCAAGATAGGGGGGGGCGTTTCACTGAAGCTTTCTTT.

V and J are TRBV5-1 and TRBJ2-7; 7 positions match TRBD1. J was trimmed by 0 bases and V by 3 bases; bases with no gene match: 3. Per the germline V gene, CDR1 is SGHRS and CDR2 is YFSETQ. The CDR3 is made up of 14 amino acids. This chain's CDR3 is CASSSGTASYEQYF. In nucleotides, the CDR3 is TGCGCCAGCAGCTCCGGGACAGCCTCCTACGAGCAGTACTTC.

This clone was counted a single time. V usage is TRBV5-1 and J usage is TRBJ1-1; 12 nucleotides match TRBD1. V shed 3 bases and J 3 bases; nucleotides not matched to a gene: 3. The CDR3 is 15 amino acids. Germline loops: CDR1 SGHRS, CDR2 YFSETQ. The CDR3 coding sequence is TGCGCCAGCAGCTCGGGACAGGGGGCCTACACTGAAGCTTTCTTT. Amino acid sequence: CASSSGQGAYTEAFF.